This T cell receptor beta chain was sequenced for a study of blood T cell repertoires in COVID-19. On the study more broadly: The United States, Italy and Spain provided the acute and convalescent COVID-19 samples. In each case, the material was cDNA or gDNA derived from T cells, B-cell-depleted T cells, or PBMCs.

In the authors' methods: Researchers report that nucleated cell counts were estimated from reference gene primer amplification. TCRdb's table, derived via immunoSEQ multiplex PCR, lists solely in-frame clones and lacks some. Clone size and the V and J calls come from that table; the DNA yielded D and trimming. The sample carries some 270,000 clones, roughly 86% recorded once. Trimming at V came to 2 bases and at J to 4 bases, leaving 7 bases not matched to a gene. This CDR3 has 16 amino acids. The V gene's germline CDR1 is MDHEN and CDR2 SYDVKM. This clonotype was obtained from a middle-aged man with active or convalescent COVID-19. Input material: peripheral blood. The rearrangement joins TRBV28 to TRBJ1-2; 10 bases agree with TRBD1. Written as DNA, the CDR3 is TGTGCCAGCAGTTTAGGACAGGGGGGTTGGGGCTATGGCTACACCTTC. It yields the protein CASSLGQGGWGYGYTF.